This TCR beta chain was sequenced for a study of cytomegalovirus exposure and HLA in healthy donors. A multiplex PCR was run with 60 Vbeta primers and 13 Jbeta primers. Original methodology: It was a later analysis that counted some 80 million unique TCR beta chains, of which roughly 11 million were shared. Measured with immunoSEQ multiplex PCR; TCRdb has only the in-frame clones, and not every one. V and J calls and clone size are those listed in that table; D and trimming were worked out from the DNA. The sample carries roughly 160,000 clones, approximately 85% recorded once. General observations from the study: As a later analysis showed, a missense DCLRE1C variant was linked to trimming of TCR beta V- and J-genes. Reports indicated that the classifier achieved high specificity and sensitivity in diagnosing cytomegalovirus status.

Note on this clone: Antigen: not known.

Healthy bone marrow donors supplied every sample. This CDR3 comprises 13 residues. Germline CDR1 reads SQVTM; CDR2 reads ANQGSEA. V lost 5 bases and J lost 5; bases outside the gene matches: 8. Input material: PBMCs. The TCR was taken from a man younger than 35 in good health and CMV-seropositive. The J gene is TRBJ1-1, the V gene TRBV29-1; TRBD1 agrees at 7 bases. The CDR3 reads CSVIRGRGTEAFF. CDR3 DNA: TGCAGCGTTATCAGGGGCAGGGGGACTGAAGCTTTCTTT.